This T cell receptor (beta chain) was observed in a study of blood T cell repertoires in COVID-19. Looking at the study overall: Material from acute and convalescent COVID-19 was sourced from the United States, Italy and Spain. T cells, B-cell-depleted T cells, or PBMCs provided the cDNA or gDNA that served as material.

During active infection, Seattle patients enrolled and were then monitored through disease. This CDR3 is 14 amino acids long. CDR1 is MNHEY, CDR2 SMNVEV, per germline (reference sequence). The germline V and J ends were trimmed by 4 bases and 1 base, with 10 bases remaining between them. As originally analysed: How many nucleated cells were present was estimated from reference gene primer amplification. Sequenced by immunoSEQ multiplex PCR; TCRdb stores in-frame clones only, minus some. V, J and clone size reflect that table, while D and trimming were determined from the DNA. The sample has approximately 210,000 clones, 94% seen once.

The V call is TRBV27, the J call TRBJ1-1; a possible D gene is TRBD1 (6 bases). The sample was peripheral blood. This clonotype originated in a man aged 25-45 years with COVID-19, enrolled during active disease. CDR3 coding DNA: TGTGCCAGCAGTTCAGGACAGAAGAACACTGAAGCTTTCTTT. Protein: CASSSGQKNTEAFF.